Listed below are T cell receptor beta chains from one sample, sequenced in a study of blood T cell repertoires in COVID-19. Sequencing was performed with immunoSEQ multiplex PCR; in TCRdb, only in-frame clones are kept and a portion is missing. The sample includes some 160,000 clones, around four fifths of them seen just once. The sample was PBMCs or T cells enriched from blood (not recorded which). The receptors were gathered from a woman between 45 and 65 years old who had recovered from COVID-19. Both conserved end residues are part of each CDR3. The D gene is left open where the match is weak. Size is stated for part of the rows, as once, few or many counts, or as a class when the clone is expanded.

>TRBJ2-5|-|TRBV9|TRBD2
TGTGCCAGCGGGGAGGGGACCCAGTACTTC
CASGEGTQYF
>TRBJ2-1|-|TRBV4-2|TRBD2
TGTGCCAGCAGCCATGGGGCTAGCGGTCCCTCCTACAATGAGCAGTTCTTC
CASSHGASGPSYNEQFF
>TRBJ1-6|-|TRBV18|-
TGTGCCAGCTCACCGCTCCAGGGTAGAACGAATTCACCCCTCCACTTT
CASSPLQGRTNSPLHF
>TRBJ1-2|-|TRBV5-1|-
TGCGCCAGCAGCTTGGATACAGGGCGATATGGCTACACCTTC
CASSLDTGRYGYTF
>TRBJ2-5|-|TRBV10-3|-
TGTGCCATCAGTGACTCGGTGGGGGGTGGACGAGAGACCCAGTACTTC
CAISDSVGGGRETQYF
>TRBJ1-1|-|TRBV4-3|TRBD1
TGCGCCAGCAGCCATATTCCGGGACAGGGTGTGGCTGAAGCTTTCTTT
CASSHIPGQGVAEAFF
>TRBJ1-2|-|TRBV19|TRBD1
TGTGCCAGTAGTATTCAGGGGGGACAATTCGGTGGATCCGGCTACACCTTC
CASSIQGGQFGGSGYTF
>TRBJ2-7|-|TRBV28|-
TGTGCCAGCAGTTCCGGTCGGGGAGGGGGCTACGAGCAGTACTTC
CASSSGRGGGYEQYF
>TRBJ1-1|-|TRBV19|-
TGTGCCAGTAGAAGGAGGGTTGGAACTGAAGCTTTCTTT
CASRRRVGTEAFF
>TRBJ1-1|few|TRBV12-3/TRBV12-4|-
TGTGCCAGCAGGACAGCCCGGAACACTGAAGCTTTCTTT
CASRTARNTEAFF
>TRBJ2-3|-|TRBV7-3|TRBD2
TGTGCCAGCAGCTCTTCTAGCGGGAGGGGCACAGATACGCAGTATTTT
CASSSSSGRGTDTQYF
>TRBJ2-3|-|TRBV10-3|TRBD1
TGTGCCATCAGTGAGGGGCGGACAGGGGGCTTTTCAGATACGCAGTATTTT
CAISEGRTGGFSDTQYF
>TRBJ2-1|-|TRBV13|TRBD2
TGTGCCAGCAGCTCCCGGGAGGGCGGGAGCTCCTACAATGAGCAGTTCTTC
CASSSREGGSSYNEQFF
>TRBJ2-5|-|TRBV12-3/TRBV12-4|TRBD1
TGTGCCAGCAGTAGGGACAGACAAGAGACCCAGTACTTC
CASSRDRQETQYF
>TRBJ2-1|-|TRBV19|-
TGTGCCAGCACTCTAGCCATAGCTGCCAATGAGCAGTTCTTC
CASTLAIAANEQFF
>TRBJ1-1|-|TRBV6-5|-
TGTGCCAGCAGTTACTCTGGGCAGTACACTGAAGCTTTCTTT
CASSYSGQYTEAFF
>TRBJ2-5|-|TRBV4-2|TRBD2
TGTGCCAGCAGCCAGGGTAGCGGGGGTGGGGAGACCCAGTACTTC
CASSQGSGGGETQYF
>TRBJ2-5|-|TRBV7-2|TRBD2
TGTGCCAGCAGCTTTGGACTAGCGGGAGGAGAGACCCAGTACTTC
CASSFGLAGGETQYF
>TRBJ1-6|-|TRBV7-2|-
TGTGCCAGCAGACCTACAGGGTCGACTTCACCCCTCCACTTT
CASRPTGSTSPLHF
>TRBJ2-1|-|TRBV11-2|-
TGTGCCAGCAGCGTTCTAAGGGGCGCAGACAATGAGCAGTTCTTC
CASSVLRGADNEQFF
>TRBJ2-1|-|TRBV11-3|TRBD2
TGTGCCAGCAGCTTACTAGCGGGGGGCCCGGTGCAGTTCTTC
CASSLLAGGPVQFF
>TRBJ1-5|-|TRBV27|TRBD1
TGTGCCAGCAGTATGACAGGGGGGCATCAGCCCCAGCATTTT
CASSMTGGHQPQHF
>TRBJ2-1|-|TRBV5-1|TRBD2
TGCGCCAGCAGCGCCCAGGGACTAGCTTACAATGAGCAGTTCTTC
CASSAQGLAYNEQFF
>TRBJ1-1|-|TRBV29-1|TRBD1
TGCAGCGTTGAAAGACAGGGGAAGGGACGAGCTTTCTTT
CSVERQGKGRAFF
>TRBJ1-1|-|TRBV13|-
TGTGCCAGCAGCCGAATCCAGGGTACTGAAGCTTTCTTT
CASSRIQGTEAFF
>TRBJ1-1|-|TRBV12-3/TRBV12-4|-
TGTGCCAGCAGTCCCAGGACAGCTGAAGCTTTCTTT
CASSPRTAEAFF
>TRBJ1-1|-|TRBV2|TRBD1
TGTGCCAGCAGCGGAGACAGGGATGGGACTGAAGCTTTCTTT
CASSGDRDGTEAFF
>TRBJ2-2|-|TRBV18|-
TGTGCCAGCTCACCTCTTGGACTATCGAACACCGGGGAGCTGTTTTTT
CASSPLGLSNTGELFF
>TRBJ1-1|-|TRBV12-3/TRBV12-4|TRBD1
TGTGCCAGCAGAGTACAGGGGCGGACTGAAGCTTTCTTT
CASRVQGRTEAFF
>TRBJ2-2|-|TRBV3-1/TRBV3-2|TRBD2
TGTGCCAGCAGCCCTTATATACTAGCGGGAGCGTCCACCGGGGAGCTGTTTTTT
CASSPYILAGASTGELFF
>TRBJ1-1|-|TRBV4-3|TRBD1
TGCGCCAGCAGCCAAGATACCCGGGACAGGGGGAATACTGAAGCTTTCTTT
CASSQDTRDRGNTEAFF
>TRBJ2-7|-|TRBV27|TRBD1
TGTGCCAGCAGTGGGGGGACAGGGGTAGGCGAGCAGTACTTC
CASSGGTGVGEQYF
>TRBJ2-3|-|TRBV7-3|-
TGTGCCAGCAGCCTGGATCTAGCAGATACGCAGTATTTT
CASSLDLADTQYF
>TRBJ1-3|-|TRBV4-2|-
TGTGCCAGCAGCCAAGACCCAGGTGCTGGAAACACCATATATTTT
CASSQDPGAGNTIYF
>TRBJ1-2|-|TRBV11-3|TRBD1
TGTGCCAGCACTCGGGACAGGGCCTCATACACCTTC
CASTRDRASYTF
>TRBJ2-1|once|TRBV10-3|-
TGTGCCATCAGCCAGGGGATCTACAATGAGCAGTTCTTC
CAISQGIYNEQFF
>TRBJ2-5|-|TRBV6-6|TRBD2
TGTGCCAGCAGTTACTCGATGACTAGCGGCCAAGAGACCCAGTACTTC
CASSYSMTSGQETQYF
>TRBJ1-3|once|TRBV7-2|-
TGTGCCAGCAGCTCCCTCGGGACAAGCTCTGGAAACACCATATATTTT
CASSSLGTSSGNTIYF
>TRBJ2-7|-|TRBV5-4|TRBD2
TGTGCCAGCAGCCCGCACCTGGGGGGGGACGAGCAGTACTTC
CASSPHLGGDEQYF
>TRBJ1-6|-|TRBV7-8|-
TGTGCCAGCAGCTTAGGACAGGAAAATTCACCCCTCCACTTT
CASSLGQENSPLHF
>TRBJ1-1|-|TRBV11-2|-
TGTGCCAGCAGCCCTCTGTCTGAAGCTTTCTTT
CASSPLSEAFF
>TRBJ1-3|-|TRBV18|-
TGTGCCAGCTCACCCTTCCCTCCAGGGAACTCTGGAAACACCATATATTTT
CASSPFPPGNSGNTIYF
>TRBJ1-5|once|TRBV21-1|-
TGTGCCAGCAGCAAAGTAGAACAGGGCATCGGACTTGATCAGCCCCAGCATTTT
CASSKVEQGIGLDQPQHF
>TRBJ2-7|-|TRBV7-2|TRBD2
TGTGCCAGCAGCTCGAGGCGGGAGTTAATATGGCAGTACTTC
CASSSRRELIWQYF
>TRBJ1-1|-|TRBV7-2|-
TGTGCCAGCAGCGCCCGGGCGGGCGGGAACACTGAAGCTTTCTTT
CASSARAGGNTEAFF
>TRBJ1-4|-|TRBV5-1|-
TGCGCCAGCAGCTTGGCCAGGGCCGATGAAAAACTGTTTTTT
CASSLARADEKLFF
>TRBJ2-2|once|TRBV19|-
TGTGCCAGTAGTGACTTGGTCCACACCGGGGAGCTGTTTTTT
CASSDLVHTGELFF
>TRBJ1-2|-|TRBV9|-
TGTGCCAGCAGCGTAGGAGGGAGGGGGGACTACACCTTC
CASSVGGRGDYTF
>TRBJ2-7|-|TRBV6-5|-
TGTGCCAGCCGCCCAGGAGGGGCCTACGAGCAGTACTTC
CASRPGGAYEQYF
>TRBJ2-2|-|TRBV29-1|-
TGCAGCGTTGTTCCAGGGCCGAACACCGGGGAGCTGTTTTTT
CSVVPGPNTGELFF
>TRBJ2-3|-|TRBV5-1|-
TGCGCCAGCAGCTTGCAGGGTAATTTGAGGACAGATACGCAGTATTTT
CASSLQGNLRTDTQYF
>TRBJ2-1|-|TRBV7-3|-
TGTGCCAGCAGCCCCGTGGGGGGACCCTACAATGAGCAGTTCTTC
CASSPVGGPYNEQFF
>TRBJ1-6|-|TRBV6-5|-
TGTGCCAGCAGCTCCCAAGGGACTCATAATTCACCCCTCCACTTT
CASSSQGTHNSPLHF
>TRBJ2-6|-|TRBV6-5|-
TGTGCCAGCATTAGAGAGGGTTCAGGGGCCAACGTCCTGACTTTC
CASIREGSGANVLTF